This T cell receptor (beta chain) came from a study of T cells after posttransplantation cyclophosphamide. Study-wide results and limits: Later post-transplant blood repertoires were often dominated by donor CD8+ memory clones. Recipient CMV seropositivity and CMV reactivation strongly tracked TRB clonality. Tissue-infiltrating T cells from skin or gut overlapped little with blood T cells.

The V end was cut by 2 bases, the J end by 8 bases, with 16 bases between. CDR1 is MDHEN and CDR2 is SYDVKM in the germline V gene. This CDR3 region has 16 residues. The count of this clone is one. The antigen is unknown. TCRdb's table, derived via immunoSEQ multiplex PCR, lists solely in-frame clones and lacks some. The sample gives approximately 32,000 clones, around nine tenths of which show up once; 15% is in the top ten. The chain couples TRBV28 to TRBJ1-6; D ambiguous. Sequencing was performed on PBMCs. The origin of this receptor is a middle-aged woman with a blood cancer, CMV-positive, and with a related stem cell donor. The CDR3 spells CASSLGVPGSHSPLHF. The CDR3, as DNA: TGTGCCAGCAGTTTAGGAGTGCCCGGTTCGCATTCACCCCTCCACTTT.